The next 22 T cell receptor beta chains were all read from a single sample in a study of patients and donors after allogeneic stem cell transplantation (dated by TCRdb to the early 2020s). The library was built by means of RT-PCR. TCRdb shows the sequencer as NextSeq 550. The public reads were quality trimmed at Q25 with fastp and then assembled into clones with MiXCR by TCRdb, keeping productive beta chains. One record per CDR3 amino acid sequence lists the most common genes and DNA. For this sample there are some 960,000 distinct CDR3 sequences; roughly 18% appear just once. The ten largest clones represent 5% to 6.5% of the sample. Sequencing was carried out using blood, either unsorted or a sorted T cell fraction (not recorded which). These receptors came from a human donor who was either an allogeneic HSCT recipient or a stem cell or donor lymphocyte infusion donor (not recorded which). It is not recorded whose cells these are; they may come from a transplant donor.

The CDR3 DNA sequence: TGTGCCAGCAGTGAAGAGGCAGGGGGCTATGGCTACACCTTC. It encodes CASSEEAGGYGYTF. The rearrangement joins TRBV2 to TRBJ1-2; 7 positions agree with TRBD1. Germline V CDR1 and CDR2: SNHLY, FYNNEI. Losses at the gene ends were 1 base for V and 4 bases for J; bases not matched to a gene: 3. This CDR3 is built from 14 residues. Using reference TRBV2 and TRBJ1-2 for the parts outside the CDR3, the full variable domain is EPEVTQTPSHQVTQMGQEVILRCVPISNHLYFYWYRQILGQKVEFLVSFYNNEISEKSEIFDDQFSVERPDGSNFTLKIRSTKLEDSAMYFCASSEEAGGYGYTFGSGTRLTVV.

The chain uses TRBV11-3 and TRBJ2-7; 7 bases are shared with TRBD2. Trimming took 5 bases from V and 3 from J; bases not matched to a gene: 7. CDR1 SGHNT and CDR2 YENEEA come from the germline V gene. The CDR3 totals 14 residues. CDR3: CASSERGSYYEQYF. Here the CDR3 DNA reads TGTGCCAGCAGCGAGCGGGGCTCTTACTACGAGCAGTACTTC.

This clonotype was picked up a small number of times. This chain connects TRBV6-2 or TRBV6-3 to TRBJ2-5; 9 nucleotides match TRBD1. After removal of 5 bases from V and 3 bases from J, the junction contained 7 bases not matched to a gene. The CDR3 is 15 amino acids. Germline V gene sequence: CDR1 MNHEY, CDR2 SVGEGT. The CDR3 protein is CASSHRGQYKETQYF. For the CDR3, the DNA is TGTGCCAGCAGTCACAGGGGGCAATACAAAGAGACCCAGTACTTC.

This chain uses TRBV29-1 with TRBJ1-2; TRBD1 is a possible D gene (6 bases). Per the germline V gene, CDR1 is SQVTM and CDR2 is ANQGSEA. The CDR3 sequence is 13 residues long. The germline V and J ends were trimmed by 6 bases and 1 base, with 12 bases remaining between them. In DNA form, the CDR3 reads TGCAGCGTGGGGGCAGGGAATAACTATGGCTACACCTTC. It is translated as CSVGAGNNYGYTF.

This clonotype turned up a few times. The rearrangement uses TRBV3-1 and TRBJ1-1, with D maybe TRBD1 (5 bases). Germline V gene lookup returns CDR1 LGHDT and CDR2 YNNKEL (reference sequence). V lost 6 bases to trimming and J lost 1 base, with 15 bases between them. This CDR3 region has 15 residues. The CDR3 loop reads CASSVGIDRNTEAFF. CDR3 coding DNA: TGTGCCAGCAGTGTAGGGATAGACAGGAACACTGAAGCTTTCTTT.

The sample holds many counts of this clonotype. The rearrangement uses TRBV29-1 and TRBJ1-2; 7 nucleotides match TRBD1. The CDR3 runs to 15 residues. Looked up from germline, CDR1 is SQVTM and CDR2 is ANQGSEA. J was trimmed by 4 bases and V by 6 bases; bases with no gene match: 14. The CDR3 reads CSVTNRDSVLYGYTF. The DNA for the CDR3 is TGCAGCGTCACAAACCGGGACAGTGTCCTCTATGGCTACACCTTC.

This clonotype appeared a few times. One end of the junction does not line up with germline, which may come from a read error. This chain links TRBV7-9 with TRBJ2-1; 10 nucleotides line up with TRBD2. CDR1 and CDR2 from the germline V gene are SEHNR and FQNEAQ (reference sequence). This CDR3 is built from 16 residues. Here the CDR3 reads CASSLISGGPDKEQFF. The CDR3 DNA follows: TGTGCCAGCAGCTTGATTAGCGGGGGGCCCGACAAGGAGCAGTTCTTC.

This clonotype was counted between two and nine times. V is TRBV30 and J is TRBJ1-2; 7 bases match TRBD1. The junction had 2 bases not matched to a gene; V was cut back by 0 bases and J by 4 bases. This CDR3 is 13 amino acids long. Germline CDR1 and CDR2: GTSNPN and SVGIG (reference sequence). The CDR3 nucleotides are TGTGCCTGGAGTGTAACAGGGGTCTATGGCTACACCTTC. Translating it yields CAWSVTGVYGYTF.

The chain uses TRBV11-2 and TRBJ2-5, with D perhaps TRBD1 (6 bases). V lost 7 bases, J lost 4 bases, and 16 bases lay in between. The CDR3 runs to 14 residues. Germline V gene lookup returns CDR1 SGHAT and CDR2 FQNNGV. The CDR3 protein is CASTTRDKVETQYF. CDR3 nucleotides: TGTGCCAGCACAACCAGGGACAAAGTAGAGACCCAGTACTTC. Full variable domain (outside the CDR3, taken from reference TRBV11-2 and TRBJ2-5): EAGVAQSPRYKIIEKRQSVAFWCNPISGHATLYWYQQILGQGPKLLIQFQNNGVVDDSQLPKDRFSAERLKGVDSTLKIQPAKLEDSAVYLCASTTRDKVETQYFGPGTRLLVL.

This clonotype was detected only a few times. V and J are TRBV10-3 and TRBJ2-3, with D maybe TRBD1 (6 bases). CDR1 is ENHRY and CDR2 is SYGVKD in the germline V gene. V dropped 8 bases and J dropped 0 bases, with 12 bases sitting between them. This CDR3 contains 14 residues. In DNA, the CDR3 is TGTGCCATCGGGGGCAGGACTAGCACAGATACGCAGTATTTT. Translation: CAIGGRTSTDTQYF.

This clonotype was seen ten or more times. The V gene is TRBV7-2, the J gene TRBJ2-1; no firm D call. In germline, CDR1 is SGHTA, CDR2 FQGNSA. Trimming removed 2 bases at V and 4 bases at J, with 6 bases between. The CDR3 is 13 residues long. This CDR3 is CASSLLGYNEQFF. The DNA for the CDR3 is TGTGCCAGCAGCTTACTCGGGTACAATGAGCAGTTCTTC.

This chain links TRBV6-1 with TRBJ2-1; D uncertain. Looked up from germline, CDR1 is MNHNS and CDR2 is SASEGT. V lost 0 bases and J 5 bases, leaving 11 bases between the germline ends. The CDR3 length is 15 residues. The CDR3 loop reads CASSEARTGNNEQFF. The DNA of the CDR3 is TGTGCCAGCAGTGAAGCACGAACTGGCAACAATGAGCAGTTCTTC.

The chain recombines TRBV20-1 with TRBJ1-5; 8 nucleotides align to TRBD1. Germline trimming cut 6 bases from V and 5 bases from J; bases unmatched to any gene: 6. The CDR3 sequence is 13 residues long. CDR1 and CDR2 from the germline V gene are DFQATT and SNEGSKA (reference sequence). Here the CDR3 reads CSAKDRVYQPQHF. The CDR3 DNA reads as TGCAGTGCCAAGGACAGGGTATATCAGCCCCAGCATTTT.

The chain combines TRBV6-5 with TRBJ1-2; TRBD1 might be the D (6 bases). Germline assignment: CDR1 MNHEY and CDR2 SVGAGI. This CDR3 is 13 amino acids long. With 4 bases removed from V and 9 bases from J, the gap between germline ends came to 15 bases. CDR3 DNA sequence: TGTGCCAGCAGTTTCGAATTCAGGGGAAGCTACACCTTC. Its protein product is CASSFEFRGSYTF.

There are many counts of this clonotype. The chain uses TRBV4-2 and TRBJ1-2, with D perhaps matching TRBD1 (6 bases). This CDR3 has 16 residues. Germline-derived CDR1 and CDR2 are LGHNA and YNFKEQ. The ends were cut back, 3 bases at V and 3 bases at J, with 17 bases in the middle. CDR3 protein: CASSHLPIRGDYGYTF. CDR3 sequence (DNA): TGTGCCAGCAGCCACCTTCCCATCAGGGGCGACTATGGCTACACCTTC.

In this sample, this clonotype turned up many times. This chain connects TRBV7-9 to TRBJ1-4, with TRBD1 matching over 8 bases. Germline CDR1 SEHNR, CDR2 FQNEAQ (reference sequence). The CDR3 consists of 14 residues. Unmatched junction bases numbered 6, after V lost 6 bases and J lost 6 bases. The CDR3 bases are TGTGCCAGCAGTCTAGACAGGGGTGATGAAAAACTGTTTTTT. Translation: CASSLDRGDEKLFF.

This clonotype was observed a handful of times. This chain uses TRBV20-1 with TRBJ2-7; 9 bases line up with TRBD2. V gave up 3 bases and J gave up 3 bases; unmatched junction bases: 12. There are 16 residues in the CDR3. Germline loops: CDR1 DFQATT, CDR2 SNEGSKA (reference sequence). The DNA for the CDR3 is TGCAGTGCTAGTGAGCTAGCGGGAACCCAACTCTACGAGCAGTACTTC. Its translation is CSASELAGTQLYEQYF.

The chain links TRBV3-1 to TRBJ2-3; 11 bases align to TRBD2. The CDR3 length is 15 residues. The germline V gene has CDR1 LGHDT and CDR2 YNNKEL (reference sequence). The trim removed 8 bases at V and 2 bases at J, leaving 6 bases unmatched. The CDR3 bases are TGTGCCAGCTCTGGGACTAGCGGAGACACAGATACGCAGTATTTT. Translating it yields CASSGTSGDTDTQYF.

This clonotype appeared a few times. This chain joins TRBV29-1 and TRBJ2-2; TRBD2 agrees at 16 bases. This CDR3 is 16 amino acids long. The germline V gene has CDR1 SQVTM and CDR2 ANQGSEA. The V gene end was trimmed by 8 bases and the J gene end by 4 bases; junction bases not matched to a gene: 7. CDR3 sequence reads: CSTSGTSGRATGELFF. For the CDR3, the DNA is TGCAGCACTTCCGGGACTAGCGGGAGGGCCACCGGGGAGCTGTTTTTT.

This clonotype was observed a few times. The V gene is TRBV4-1, the J gene TRBJ1-2; D not certain. Germline CDR1 and CDR2: MGHRA and YSYEKL. This CDR3 has 17 residues. With 2 bases removed from V and 0 bases from J, the gap between germline ends came to 16 bases. CDR3 sequence (DNA): TGCGCCAGCAGCCAAAGGACGGTGGTATCACCTAACTATGGCTACACCTTC. Translated: CASSQRTVVSPNYGYTF.

This clonotype appeared many times. Sequence at one end of the junction differs from germline and may be a read error. The chain combines TRBV7-2 with TRBJ2-7, with 7 bases lining up with TRBD1. In germline, CDR1 is SGHTA, CDR2 FQGNSA. The CDR3 length is 14 residues. The CDR3 protein is CASSLGRDSYEQYF. The CDR3 DNA reads TGCGCCAGCAGCTTGGGCCGGGACAGCTACGAGCAGTACTTC.

This clonotype came up many times. The genes are TRBV12-3 or TRBV12-4 and TRBJ2-3; tentative D call: TRBD1 (7 bases). Trimming took off 6 bases at V and 2 bases at J, with 18 bases between the two ends. The CDR3 length is 16 residues. The CDR3 DNA is TGTGCCAGCAGCCTCGGGGGACAGAGGCTCACAGATACGCAGTATTTT. Translation: CASSLGGQRLTDTQYF.